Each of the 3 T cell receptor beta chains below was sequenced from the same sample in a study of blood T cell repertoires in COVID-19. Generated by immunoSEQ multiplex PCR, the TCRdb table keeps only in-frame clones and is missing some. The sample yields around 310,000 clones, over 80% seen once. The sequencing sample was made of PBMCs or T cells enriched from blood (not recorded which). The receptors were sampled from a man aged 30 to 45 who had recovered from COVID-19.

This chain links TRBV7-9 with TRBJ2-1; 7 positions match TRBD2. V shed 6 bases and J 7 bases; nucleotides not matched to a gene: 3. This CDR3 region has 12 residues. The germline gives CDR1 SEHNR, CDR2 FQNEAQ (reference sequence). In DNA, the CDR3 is TGTGCCAGCAGAAGCGGGGCAAATGAGCAGTTCTTC. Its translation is CASRSGANEQFF.

CDR3 sequence: CASSIARGDQPQHF. The CDR3 DNA reads TGTGCCAGTAGTATAGCTCGGGGAGATCAGCCCCAGCATTTT. The chain uses TRBV19 and TRBJ1-5; D not resolved. Germline V gene data show CDR1 as LNHDA and CDR2 as SQIVND (reference sequence). There are 14 residues in the CDR3. The V gene lost 1 base and the J gene lost 5 bases, with 9 bases spanning the gap.

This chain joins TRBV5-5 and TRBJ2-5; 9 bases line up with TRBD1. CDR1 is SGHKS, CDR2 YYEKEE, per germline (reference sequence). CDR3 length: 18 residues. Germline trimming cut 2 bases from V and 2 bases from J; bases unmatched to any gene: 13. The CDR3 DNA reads TGTGCCAGCAGCTTATATGGGTCTCGGACAGGGGTTCAAGAGACCCAGTACTTC. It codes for CASSLYGSRTGVQETQYF.